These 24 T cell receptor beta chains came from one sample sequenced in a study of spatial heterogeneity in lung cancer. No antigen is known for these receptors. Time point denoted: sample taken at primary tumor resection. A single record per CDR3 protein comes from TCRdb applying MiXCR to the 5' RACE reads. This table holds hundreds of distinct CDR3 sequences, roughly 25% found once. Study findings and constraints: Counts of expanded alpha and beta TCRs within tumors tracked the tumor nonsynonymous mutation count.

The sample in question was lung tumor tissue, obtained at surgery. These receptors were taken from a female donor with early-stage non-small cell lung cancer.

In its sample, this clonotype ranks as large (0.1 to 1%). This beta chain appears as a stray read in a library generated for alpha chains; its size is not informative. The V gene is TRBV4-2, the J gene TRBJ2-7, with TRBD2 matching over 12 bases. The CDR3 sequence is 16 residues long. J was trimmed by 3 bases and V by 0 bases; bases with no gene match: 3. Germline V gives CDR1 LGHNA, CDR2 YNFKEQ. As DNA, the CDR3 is TGTGCCAGCAGCCAAGAACTAGCGGGAGGTTACTACGAGCAGTACTTC. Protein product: CASSQELAGGYYEQYF.

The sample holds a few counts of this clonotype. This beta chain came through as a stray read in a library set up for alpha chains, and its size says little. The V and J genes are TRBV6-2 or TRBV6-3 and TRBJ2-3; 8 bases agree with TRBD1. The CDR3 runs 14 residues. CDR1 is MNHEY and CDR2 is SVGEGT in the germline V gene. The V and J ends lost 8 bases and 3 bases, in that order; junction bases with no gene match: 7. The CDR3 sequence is CASCRDRPTDTQYF. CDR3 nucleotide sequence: TGTGCCAGCTGTCGGGACAGGCCTACAGATACGCAGTATTTT.

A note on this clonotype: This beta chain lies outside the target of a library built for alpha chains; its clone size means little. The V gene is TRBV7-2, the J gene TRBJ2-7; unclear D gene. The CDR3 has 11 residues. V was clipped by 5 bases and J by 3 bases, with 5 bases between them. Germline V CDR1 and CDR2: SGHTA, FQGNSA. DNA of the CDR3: TGTGCCAGCAGCCTAGACTACGAGCAGTACTTC. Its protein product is CASSLDYEQYF.

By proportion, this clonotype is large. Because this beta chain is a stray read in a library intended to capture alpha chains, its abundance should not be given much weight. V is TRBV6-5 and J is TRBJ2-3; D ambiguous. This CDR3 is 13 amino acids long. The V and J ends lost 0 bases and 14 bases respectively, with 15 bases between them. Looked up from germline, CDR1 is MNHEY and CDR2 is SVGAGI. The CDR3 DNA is TGTGCCAGCAGTTACTCGACGGCAGGCGGTCTGTATTTT. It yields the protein CASSYSTAGGLYF.

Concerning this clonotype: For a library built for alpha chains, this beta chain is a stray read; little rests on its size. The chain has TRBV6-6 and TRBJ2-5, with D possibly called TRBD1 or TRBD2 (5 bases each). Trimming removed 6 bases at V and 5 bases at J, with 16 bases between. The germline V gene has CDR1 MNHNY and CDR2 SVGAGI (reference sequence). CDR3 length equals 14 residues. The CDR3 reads CASRQLGTSETQYF. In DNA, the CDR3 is TGTGCCAGCAGACAATTAGGGACCTCGGAGACCCAGTACTTC.

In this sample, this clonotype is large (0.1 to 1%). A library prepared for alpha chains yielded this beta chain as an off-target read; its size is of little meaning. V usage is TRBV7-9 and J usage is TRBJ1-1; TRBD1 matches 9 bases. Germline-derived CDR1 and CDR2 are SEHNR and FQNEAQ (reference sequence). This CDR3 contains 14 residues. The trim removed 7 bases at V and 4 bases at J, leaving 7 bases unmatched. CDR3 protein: CASIIQGAITEAFF. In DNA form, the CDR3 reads TGTGCCAGCATCATACAGGGGGCGATCACTGAAGCTTTCTTT.

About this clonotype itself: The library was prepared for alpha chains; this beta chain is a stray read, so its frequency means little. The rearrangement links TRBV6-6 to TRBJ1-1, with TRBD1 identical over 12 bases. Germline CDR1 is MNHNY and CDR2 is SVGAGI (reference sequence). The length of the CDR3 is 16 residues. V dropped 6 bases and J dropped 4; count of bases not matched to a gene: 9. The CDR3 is CASRLPGQGASTEAFF. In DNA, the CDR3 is TGTGCCAGCAGGCTGCCGGGACAGGGGGCGAGCACTGAAGCTTTCTTT.

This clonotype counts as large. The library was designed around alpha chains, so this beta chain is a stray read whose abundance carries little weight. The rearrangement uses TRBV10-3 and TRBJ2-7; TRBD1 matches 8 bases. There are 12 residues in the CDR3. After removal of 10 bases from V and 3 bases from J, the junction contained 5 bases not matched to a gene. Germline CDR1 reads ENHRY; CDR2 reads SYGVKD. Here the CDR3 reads CATGQGFYEQYF. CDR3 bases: TGTGCCACCGGACAGGGATTCTACGAGCAGTACTTC.

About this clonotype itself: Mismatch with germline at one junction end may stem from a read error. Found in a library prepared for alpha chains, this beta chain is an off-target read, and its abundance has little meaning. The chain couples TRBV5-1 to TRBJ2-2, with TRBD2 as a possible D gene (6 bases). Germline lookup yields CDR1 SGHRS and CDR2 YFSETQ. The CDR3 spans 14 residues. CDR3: CTSTRDSNTGELFF. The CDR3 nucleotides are TGCACCAGCACCCGGGACTCCAACACCGGGGAGCTGTTTTTT.

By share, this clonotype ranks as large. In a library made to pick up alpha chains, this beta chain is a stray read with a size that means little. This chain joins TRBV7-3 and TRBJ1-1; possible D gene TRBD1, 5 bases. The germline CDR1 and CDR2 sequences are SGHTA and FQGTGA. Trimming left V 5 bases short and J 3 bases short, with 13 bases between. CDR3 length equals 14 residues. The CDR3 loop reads CASSSSGPYTEAFF. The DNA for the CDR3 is TGTGCCAGCAGCAGCTCGGGACCGTACACTGAAGCTTTCTTT.

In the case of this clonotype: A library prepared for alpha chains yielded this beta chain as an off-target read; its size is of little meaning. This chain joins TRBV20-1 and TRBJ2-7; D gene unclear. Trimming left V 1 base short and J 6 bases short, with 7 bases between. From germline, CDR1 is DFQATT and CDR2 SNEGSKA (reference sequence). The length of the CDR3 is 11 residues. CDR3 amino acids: CSARATVEQYF. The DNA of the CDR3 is TGCAGTGCTAGAGCCACAGTCGAGCAGTACTTC.

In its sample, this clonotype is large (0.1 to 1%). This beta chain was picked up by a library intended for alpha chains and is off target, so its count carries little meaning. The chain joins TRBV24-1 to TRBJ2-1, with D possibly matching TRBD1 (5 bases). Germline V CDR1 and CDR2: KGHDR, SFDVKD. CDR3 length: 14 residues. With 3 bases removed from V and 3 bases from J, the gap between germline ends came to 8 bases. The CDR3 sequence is CATSDAGNYNEQFF. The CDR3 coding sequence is TGTGCCACCAGTGATGCAGGGAACTACAATGAGCAGTTCTTC.

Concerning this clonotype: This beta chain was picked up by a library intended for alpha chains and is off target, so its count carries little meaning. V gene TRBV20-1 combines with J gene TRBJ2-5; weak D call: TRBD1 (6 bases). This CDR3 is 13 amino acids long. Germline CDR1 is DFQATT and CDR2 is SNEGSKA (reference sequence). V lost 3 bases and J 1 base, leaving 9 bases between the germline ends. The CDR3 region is CSARRGTQETQYF. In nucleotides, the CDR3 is TGCAGTGCTAGGAGGGGGACCCAAGAGACCCAGTACTTC.

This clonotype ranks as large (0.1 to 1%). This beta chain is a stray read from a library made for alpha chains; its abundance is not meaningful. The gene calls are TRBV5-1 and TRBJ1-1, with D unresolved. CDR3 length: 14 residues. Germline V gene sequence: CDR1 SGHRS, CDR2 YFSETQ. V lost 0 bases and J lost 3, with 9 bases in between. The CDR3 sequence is CASSLVSSDTEAFF. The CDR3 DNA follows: TGCGCCAGCAGCTTGGTCTCGTCGGACACTGAAGCTTTCTTT. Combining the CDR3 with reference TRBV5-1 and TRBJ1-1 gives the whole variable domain KAGVTQTPRYLIKTRGQQVTLSCSPISGHRSVSWYQQTPGQGLQFLFEYFSETQRNKGNFPGRFSGRQFSNSRSEMNVSTLELGDSALYLCASSLVSSDTEAFFGQGTRLTVV.

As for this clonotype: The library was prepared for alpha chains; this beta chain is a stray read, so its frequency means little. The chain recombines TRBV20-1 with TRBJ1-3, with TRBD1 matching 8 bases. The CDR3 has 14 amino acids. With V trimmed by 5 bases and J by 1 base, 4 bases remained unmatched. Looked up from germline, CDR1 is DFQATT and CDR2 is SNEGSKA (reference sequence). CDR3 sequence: CSASRTGSGNTIYF. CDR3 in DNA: TGCAGTGCTTCCCGGACAGGGTCTGGAAACACCATATATTTT.

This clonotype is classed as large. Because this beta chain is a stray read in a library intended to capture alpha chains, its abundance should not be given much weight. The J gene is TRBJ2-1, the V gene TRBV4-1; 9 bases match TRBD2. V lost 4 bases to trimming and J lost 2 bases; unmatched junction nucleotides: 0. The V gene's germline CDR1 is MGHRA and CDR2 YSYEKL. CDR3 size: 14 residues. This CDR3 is CASSPSGAYNEQFF. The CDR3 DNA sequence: TGCGCCAGCAGCCCTAGCGGGGCCTACAATGAGCAGTTCTTC.

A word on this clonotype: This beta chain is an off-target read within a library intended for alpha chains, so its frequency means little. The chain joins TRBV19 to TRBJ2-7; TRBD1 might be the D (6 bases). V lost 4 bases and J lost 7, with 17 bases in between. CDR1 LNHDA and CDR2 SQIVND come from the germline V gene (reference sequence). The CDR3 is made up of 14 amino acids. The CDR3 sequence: CASSTVTGLGEQYF. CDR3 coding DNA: TGTGCCAGTAGTACCGTGACAGGTTTAGGAGAGCAGTACTTC.

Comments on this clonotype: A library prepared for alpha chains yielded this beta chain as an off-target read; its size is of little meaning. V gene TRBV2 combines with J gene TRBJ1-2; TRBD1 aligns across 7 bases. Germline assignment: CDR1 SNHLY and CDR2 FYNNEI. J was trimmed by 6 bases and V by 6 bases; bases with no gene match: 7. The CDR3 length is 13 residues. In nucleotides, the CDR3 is TGTGCCAGCAGGATGGACAGGACCCATGGCTACACCTTC. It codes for CASRMDRTHGYTF.

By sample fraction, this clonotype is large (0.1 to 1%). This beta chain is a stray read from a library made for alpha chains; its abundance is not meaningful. The CDR3 is CASSEGRETQYF. In nucleotides, the CDR3 is TGTGCCAGCAGCGAGGGGCGGGAGACCCAGTACTTC. This rearrangement joins TRBV5-4 to TRBJ2-5; D tentatively fits TRBD1 or TRBD2 (5 bases each). The germline gives CDR1 SGHNT, CDR2 YYREEE (reference sequence). Trimming shortened V by 4 bases and J by 5 bases, and 9 bases separated the two germline ends. This CDR3 spans 12 amino acids.

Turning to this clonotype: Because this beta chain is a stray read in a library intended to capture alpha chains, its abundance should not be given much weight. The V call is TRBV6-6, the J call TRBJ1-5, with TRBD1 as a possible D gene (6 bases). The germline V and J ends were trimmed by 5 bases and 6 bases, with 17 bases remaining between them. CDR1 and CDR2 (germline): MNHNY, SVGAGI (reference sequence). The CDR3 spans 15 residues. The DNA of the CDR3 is TGTGCCAGCAGTCCGCAGAGGGCAGGGGCTCAGCCCCAGCATTTT. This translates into CASSPQRAGAQPQHF.

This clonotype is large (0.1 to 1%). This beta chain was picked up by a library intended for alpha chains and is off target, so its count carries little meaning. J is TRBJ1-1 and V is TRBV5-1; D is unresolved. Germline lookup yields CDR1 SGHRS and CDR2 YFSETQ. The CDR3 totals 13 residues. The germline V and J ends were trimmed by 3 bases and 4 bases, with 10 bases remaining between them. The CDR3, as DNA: TGCGCCAGCAGCTCCCTGGTAGGCACTGAAGCTTTCTTT. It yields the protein CASSSLVGTEAFF.

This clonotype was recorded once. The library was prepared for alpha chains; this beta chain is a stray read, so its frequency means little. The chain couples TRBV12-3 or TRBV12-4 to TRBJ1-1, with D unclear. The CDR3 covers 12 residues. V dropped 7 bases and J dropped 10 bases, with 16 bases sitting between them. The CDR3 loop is CASTQPPIRAFF. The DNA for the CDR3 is TGTGCCAGCACCCAACCCCCTATTCGAGCTTTCTTT.

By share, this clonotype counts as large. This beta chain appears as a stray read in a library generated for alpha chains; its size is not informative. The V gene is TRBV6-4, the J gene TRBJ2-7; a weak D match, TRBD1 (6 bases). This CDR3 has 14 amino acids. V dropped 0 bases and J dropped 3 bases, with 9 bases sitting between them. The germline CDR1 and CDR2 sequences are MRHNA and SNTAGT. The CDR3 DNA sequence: TGTGCCAGCAGTGACTCGGCAGGGGACTACGAGCAGTACTTC. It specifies CASSDSAGDYEQYF.

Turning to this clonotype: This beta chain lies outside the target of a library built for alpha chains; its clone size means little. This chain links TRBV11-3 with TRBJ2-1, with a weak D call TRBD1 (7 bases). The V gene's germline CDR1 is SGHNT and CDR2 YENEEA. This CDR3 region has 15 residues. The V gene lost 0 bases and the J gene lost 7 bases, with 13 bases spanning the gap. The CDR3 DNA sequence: TGTGCCAGCAGCTTAGAAAGTCCAGGGGGGAATGAGCAGTTCTTC. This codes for CASSLESPGGNEQFF.